This passage covers 29 T cell receptor beta chains from one sample sequenced in a study of identical twins. TCRdb independently ran MiXCR on the 5' RACE reads; one entry per CDR3 protein. Of under 900,000 distinct CDR3 sequences in the sample, approximately 18% were seen once. The same sample was also used in a study of T cells expressing NK-cell markers.

Sequencing was done on a sample of PBMCs. Receptor source: a woman aged 18 to 35 in good health.

The chain joins TRBV7-2 to TRBJ2-7, with no clear D. The CDR3 runs to 14 residues. Trimming removed 5 bases at V and 0 bases at J, with 11 bases between. Germline V gives CDR1 SGHTA, CDR2 FQGNSA. The CDR3 here is CASSEDGASYEQYF. CDR3 nucleotides: TGTGCCAGCAGCGAGGACGGAGCCTCCTACGAGCAGTACTTC. The full variable domain, completed using reference TRBV7-2 and TRBJ2-7, is GAGVSQSPSNKVTEKGKDVELRCDPISGHTALYWYRQSLGQGLEFLIYFQGNSAPDKSGLPSDRFSAERTGGSVSTLTIQRTQQEDSAVYLCASSEDGASYEQYFGPGTRLTVT.

This clonotype was recorded many times. The chain carries TRBV7-6 and TRBJ2-3, with TRBD2 matching 7 bases. The germline CDR1 and CDR2 sequences are SGHVS and FNYEAQ. J was trimmed by 6 bases and V by 5 bases; bases with no gene match: 8. This CDR3 region has 14 residues. The CDR3 reads CASSPYGSGDTQYF. The CDR3, as DNA: TGTGCCAGCAGCCCCTATGGTAGCGGGGATACGCAGTATTTT.

The V and J genes are TRBV10-3 and TRBJ2-1; 11 bases are a match to TRBD2. This CDR3 contains 18 residues. From germline, CDR1 is ENHRY and CDR2 SYGVKD. With 2 bases clipped from V and 4 bases from J, the junction kept 10 bases outside the gene matches. CDR3 region: CAISESGSGGANYNEQFF. For the CDR3, the DNA is TGTGCCATCAGTGAGAGCGGTAGCGGGGGGGCCAATTACAATGAGCAGTTCTTC.

This clonotype has a handful of counts. The rearrangement uses TRBV20-1 and TRBJ2-1, with 9 positions matching TRBD2. The CDR3 loop spans 15 amino acids. Germline V gene lookup returns CDR1 DFQATT and CDR2 SNEGSKA (reference sequence). Trimming at V came to 6 bases and at J to 5 bases, leaving 11 bases not matched to a gene. The CDR3 DNA follows: TGCAGTGCGCGATACCTAGCGGGGCGGGACAATGAGCAGTTCTTC. Translating it yields CSARYLAGRDNEQFF.

This clonotype was found a few times. The J gene is TRBJ2-3, the V gene TRBV7-2; TRBD2 might be the D (5 bases). The CDR3 has 16 residues. V was clipped by 4 bases and J by 2 bases, with 16 bases between them. CDR1 is SGHTA and CDR2 is FQGNSA in the germline V gene. For the CDR3, the DNA is TGTGCCAGCAGCTCCCCCCCCCGAGCGGCCACAGATACGCAGTATTTT. Amino acids: CASSSPPRAATDTQYF.

The chain couples TRBV20-1 to TRBJ1-1; 7 bases align to TRBD1. CDR3 length: 16 amino acids. The germline V gene has CDR1 DFQATT and CDR2 SNEGSKA (reference sequence). The junction had 10 bases not matched to a gene; V was cut back by 2 bases and J by 1 base. CDR3 sequence reads: CSARRVSRGWNTEAFF. CDR3 bases: TGCAGTGCTAGACGGGTCAGCAGGGGGTGGAACACTGAAGCTTTCTTT.

This chain links TRBV6-5 with TRBJ2-1; the D gene could be TRBD1 or TRBD2 (6 bases each). V shed 0 bases and J shed 1 base, with 10 bases lying between them. Per the germline V gene, CDR1 is MNHEY and CDR2 is SVGAGI. The length of the CDR3 is 16 residues. The DNA of the CDR3 is TGTGCCAGCAGTTACTCATGGGGGGCTTCCTACAATGAGCAGTTCTTC. Its protein is CASSYSWGASYNEQFF.

The J gene is TRBJ1-2, the V gene TRBV29-1, with D hard to call. This CDR3 is 15 amino acids long. V was pared by 5 bases and J by 1 base, with 17 bases between. The germline gives CDR1 SQVTM, CDR2 ANQGSEA. In DNA, the CDR3 is TGCAGCGTTCCACCGGACCCTCGATTTAACTATGGCTACACCTTC. Translated: CSVPPDPRFNYGYTF.

This rearrangement joins TRBV5-1 to TRBJ1-1, with D maybe TRBD1 (6 bases). Germline V lookup: CDR1 SGHRS, CDR2 YFSETQ. This CDR3 is built from 16 residues. V gave up 4 bases and J gave up 0 bases, with 16 bases separating them. The CDR3 DNA reads TGCGCCAGCAGCCTGCCCCAACAGGGAATGAACACTGAAGCTTTCTTT. It codes for CASSLPQQGMNTEAFF.

The V gene is TRBV11-2, the J gene TRBJ2-7; D gene uncertain. The CDR3 extends over 15 amino acids. Germline assignment: CDR1 SGHAT and CDR2 FQNNGV. V gave up 1 base and J gave up 6 bases, with 16 bases separating them. CDR3 DNA sequence: TGTGCCAGCAGCTTAGTGTACACGGGCCGAAGCGAGCAGTACTTC. It is translated as CASSLVYTGRSEQYF.

The CDR3 reads CASSAGMDSPEQYF. The DNA of the CDR3 is TGCGCCAGCAGCGCGGGCATGGACTCCCCCGAGCAGTACTTC. The rearrangement links TRBV5-1 to TRBJ2-7; possible D gene TRBD2, 5 bases. Deletions cut 4 bases from V and 6 bases from J, with 17 bases between. CDR1 and CDR2 from the germline V gene are SGHRS and YFSETQ. The length of the CDR3 is 14 residues.

The chain links TRBV21-1 to TRBJ2-3. TRBV21-1 is assigned pseudogene status. The CDR3 runs to 13 residues. The CDR3 sequence: CASSTESADMQYF. The CDR3 region has the DNA TGTGCCAGCAGCACCGAGTCGGCAGATATGCAGTATTTT.

The V call is TRBV15, the J call TRBJ1-5; TRBD1 aligns across 7 bases. Trimming removed 8 bases from V and 4 bases from J; junction bases left unmatched: 8. The CDR3 spans 14 residues. The germline V gene has CDR1 LNHNV and CDR2 YYDKDF (reference sequence). CDR3 coding DNA: TGTGCCACCCGAAAGGGACAGCGAAATCAGCCCCAGCATTTT. Encoded protein: CATRKGQRNQPQHF.

The chain uses TRBV3-1 and TRBJ2-4; tentatively, D is TRBD2 (6 bases). The CDR3 sequence is 16 residues long. CDR1 is LGHDT, CDR2 YNNKEL, per germline (reference sequence). The V and J ends lost 3 bases and 2 bases respectively, with 14 bases between them. CDR3 sequence reads: CASSQSGGRTKNIQYF. In DNA form, the CDR3 reads TGTGCCAGCAGCCAGAGTGGAGGGAGGACCAAAAACATTCAGTACTTC.

The chain couples TRBV12-3 or TRBV12-4 to TRBJ1-5, with a weak D call TRBD1 (5 bases). Trimming took off 8 bases at V and 1 base at J, with 12 bases between the two ends. This CDR3 region has 14 residues. DNA of the CDR3: TGTGCCAGCCTAAGAGGGGAAAGCAATCAGCCCCAGCATTTT. It encodes CASLRGESNQPQHF.

The CDR3 protein is CASSPRDLPSYEQYF. The CDR3 DNA sequence: TGTGCCAGCTCACCACGGGATCTTCCCTCCTACGAGCAGTACTTC. The chain has TRBV18 and TRBJ2-7, with D unclear. The CDR3 contains 15 residues. The ends were cut back, 1 base at V and 0 bases at J, with 10 bases in the middle. Germline CDR1 is KGHSH and CDR2 is LQKENI. The full variable domain, rest sourced from reference TRBV18 and TRBJ2-7, is NAGVMQNPRHLVRRRGQEARLRCSPMKGHSHVYWYRQLPEEGLKFMVYLQKENIIDESGMPKERFSAEFPKEGPSILRIQQVVRGDSAAYFCASSPRDLPSYEQYFGPGTRLTVT.

This clonotype was counted between two and nine times. The chain combines TRBV5-1 with TRBJ1-1, with a tentative D call TRBD1 (6 bases). V was trimmed by 5 bases and J by 1 base, leaving 18 bases between them. Germline V CDR1 and CDR2: SGHRS, YFSETQ. This CDR3 is built from 16 residues. The CDR3 loop reads CASRDRAGAANTEAFF. The CDR3 nucleotides read TGCGCCAGCAGAGACCGTGCGGGGGCCGCGAACACTGAAGCTTTCTTT.

This clonotype has a handful of counts. This chain connects TRBV6-1 to TRBJ1-2; D possibly corresponds to TRBD1 (6 bases). Trimming left V 7 bases short and J 4 bases short, with 22 bases between. Germline CDR1 reads MNHNS; CDR2 reads SASEGT. The CDR3 contains 16 residues. In DNA, the CDR3 is TGTGCCAGCACTCCGGGACACGGAAGGACAATCTATGGCTACACCTTC. This translates into CASTPGHGRTIYGYTF.

This clonotype has a count of ten or more. This chain joins TRBV11-2 and TRBJ2-5, with D hard to call. Germline CDR1 SGHAT, CDR2 FQNNGV. This CDR3 comprises 14 residues. The V and J ends lost 4 bases and 2 bases respectively, with 11 bases between them. This CDR3 reads CASSSGLLQETQYF. The CDR3 nucleotides are TGTGCCAGCAGCTCTGGGCTACTTCAAGAGACCCAGTACTTC.

The V and J genes are TRBV5-1 and TRBJ1-3; D not resolved. The V and J ends lost 0 bases and 2 bases respectively, with 12 bases between them. The CDR3 is 16 residues long. Germline CDR1 SGHRS, CDR2 YFSETQ. The CDR3 loop is CASSLAAGTTGNTIYF. CDR3 DNA: TGCGCCAGCAGCTTGGCCGCCGGAACAACTGGAAACACCATATATTTT.

This clonotype came up many times. This chain connects TRBV20-1 to TRBJ1-2; D not certain. This CDR3 has 15 residues. The germline V and J ends were trimmed by 2 bases and 4 bases, with 17 bases remaining between them. Per germline, CDR1 DFQATT and CDR2 SNEGSKA (reference sequence). CDR3 coding DNA: TGCAGTGCTAGAATTTTGGCGGAGGGTGGCTATGGCTACACCTTC. Protein: CSARILAEGGYGYTF.

This chain's CDR3 is CASSLNLDGELFF. The CDR3 DNA reads as TGTGCCAGCAGCTTAAACTTGGACGGGGAGCTGTTTTTT. This sequence joins TRBV7-7 and TRBJ2-2; D is unclear. The germline gives CDR1 SSHAT, CDR2 FNYEAQ (reference sequence). The length of the CDR3 is 13 residues. Trimming took off 2 bases at V and 7 bases at J, with 8 bases between the two ends.

This clonotype has just a few counts. The chain carries TRBV6-6 and TRBJ2-3, with a weak D call TRBD1 (5 bases). V was clipped by 10 bases and J by 3 bases, with 14 bases between them. CDR1 and CDR2 from the germline V gene are MNHNY and SVGAGI (reference sequence). This CDR3 has 13 residues. CDR3 region: CAIGARITDTQYF. The CDR3 DNA is TGTGCCATTGGGGCGAGGATTACAGATACGCAGTATTTT.

The table lists this clonotype with many counts. This chain connects TRBV20-1 to TRBJ2-3; D is possibly TRBD1 or TRBD2 (6 bases each). Trimming stripped 3 bases from V and 3 bases from J, with 16 bases between. CDR1 and CDR2 (germline): DFQATT, SNEGSKA (reference sequence). The CDR3 runs to 15 residues. The CDR3 coding sequence is TGCAGTGCTAGCGACCCGGGGGCACAGACAGATACGCAGTATTTT. Protein: CSASDPGAQTDTQYF.

This clonotype was detected only a few times. The chain employs TRBV5-5 and TRBJ1-1; no clear D. The CDR3 has 13 residues. Germline V CDR1 and CDR2: SGHKS, YYEKEE (reference sequence). Trimming cost V 2 bases and J 4 bases, with 9 bases left between them. The CDR3 DNA reads TGTGCCAGCAGCTTCGATTTGGGCACTGAAGCTTTCTTT. Its protein product is CASSFDLGTEAFF. The complete variable domain, with remaining parts taken from reference TRBV5-5 and TRBJ1-1, reads DAGVTQSPTHLIKTRGQQVTLRCSPISGHKSVSWYQQVLGQGPQFIFQYYEKEERGRGNFPDRFSARQFPNYSSELNVNALLLGDSALYLCASSFDLGTEAFFGQGTRLTVV.

This clonotype occurred a few times. This sequence joins TRBV7-6 and TRBJ2-1; a weak D match, TRBD2 (6 bases). V was trimmed by 5 bases and J by 4 bases, leaving 18 bases between them. Germline CDR1 is SGHVS and CDR2 is FNYEAQ. This CDR3 region has 16 residues. In DNA, the CDR3 is TGTGCCAGCAGCGACGTTTCCAGCGGGCATTACAATGAGCAGTTCTTC. This encodes CASSDVSSGHYNEQFF.

This clonotype turned up a few times. The CDR3 nucleotides read TGTGCCAGCAGCTTAGGGTCCCCAACGAGGGAACCGCCGTACTTC. It is translated as CASSLGSPTREPPYF. The chain couples TRBV7-9 to TRBJ2-7; a possible D gene is TRBD2 (5 bases). Germline V lookup: CDR1 SEHNR, CDR2 FQNEAQ (reference sequence). The CDR3 runs to 15 residues. Trimming took 1 base from V and 12 from J, leaving 22 bases between them.

The chain joins TRBV6-5 to TRBJ2-7; D assignment may be TRBD1 or TRBD2 (5 bases each). The CDR3 runs 14 residues. The V end lost 0 bases, the J end lost 3 bases, and 9 bases lay between the germline ends. The germline V gene has CDR1 MNHEY and CDR2 SVGAGI. The CDR3 spells CASSYSRDHYEQYF. CDR3 nucleotide sequence: TGTGCCAGCAGTTACTCTCGGGACCACTACGAGCAGTACTTC.

The CDR3 nucleotides read TGCGCCAGCGGGGACAGCGGAGCCTACGAGCAGTACTTC. Its translation is CASGDSGAYEQYF. This chain uses TRBV5-1 with TRBJ2-7; 7 positions match TRBD1. In germline, CDR1 is SGHRS, CDR2 YFSETQ. The CDR3 contains 13 residues. Trimming at V came to 7 bases and at J to 2 bases, leaving 6 bases not matched to a gene.